This T cell receptor (beta chain) was retrieved from a study of T cell repertoires in cytomegalovirus infection (dated by TCRdb to about 2019). Notes on the research overall: Donor HLA type was relevant to the analysis, because carriage of CMV infection together with the matching HLA type was indicated by public TCR beta signatures.

The CDR3 spans 14 residues, from the cysteine through the phenylalanine. The entry retains the CDR3 DNA only, 42 bases that are in frame from base 1. The junction carries 13 bases between V and J, which are trimmed by 3 bases and 7 bases respectively. Via the germline V gene, CDR1 is KGHSH and CDR2 LQKENI. This clonotype was counted between two and nine times. Its antigen specificity is not known. There are no base qualities to consult, and no much larger clone falls within one base. Reads for this sample came from an Illumina HiSeq 1500. TCRdb reprocessed the public reads (quality trimming at Q25 with fastp, clone calling with MiXCR) and kept in-frame beta chains. Rows matching on CDR3 protein sequence are summarized as one entry with the most common DNA and genes. In all, the sample holds roughly 630,000 distinct CDR3 sequences, and 20% to 25% of those were seen once. 8% of the sample is held by the ten biggest clonotypes.

On the study overall, not on this receptor specifically: Cumulative frequency of public TCR beta family members discriminated carriers of CMV infection plus the relevant HLA type in this cohort and an independent roughly 330-donor cohort. The ex vivo response was dominated by HLA-C-restricted CMV-specific TCR beta clonotypes, which also provided the single most frequent clonotype in two of eight donors.

Sequenced input: CD8+ T cells from PBMCs. The TCR originated in a human donor in good health (CMV status not recorded). Some clones in this sample may be carry-over from other donors' samples. The rearranged segments are TRBV18 and TRBJ2-1, with a weak D call of TRBD1 (5 bases match). The nucleotides read TGTGCCAGCTCACCCGCGGACACGCGGAATGAGCAGTTCTTC. Translation gives CASSPADTRNEQFF.